A single sample gave rise to the 17 T cell receptor beta chains below, sequenced in a study of blood T cell repertoires in COVID-19. The table came from immunoSEQ multiplex PCR; TCRdb's copy has only in-frame clones and leaves some out. Among about 260,000 clones listed, around 86% were seen once. What was sequenced was peripheral blood. These receptors were obtained from a woman in her fifties or sixties with COVID-19, enrolled during active disease.

This chain joins TRBV2 and TRBJ2-5, with D perhaps matching TRBD1 (6 bases). V dropped 5 bases and J dropped 2 bases, with 12 bases sitting between them. Germline CDR1 reads SNHLY; CDR2 reads FYNNEI. The CDR3 consists of 14 residues. The CDR3 DNA follows: TGTGCCAGCAGTCACGGACAGAAACAAGAGACCCAGTACTTC. It encodes CASSHGQKQETQYF.

CDR3 DNA sequence: TGTGCCAGCAGCTCCCGCATGGGGGGTAACGGCAATCAGCCCCAGCATTTT. It specifies CASSSRMGGNGNQPQHF. The genes are TRBV7-2 and TRBJ1-5; tentative D call: TRBD1 (5 bases). The germline V gene encodes CDR1 SGHTA and CDR2 FQGNSA. V gave up 4 bases and J gave up 2 bases, with 18 bases separating them. This CDR3 region has 17 residues.

The chain employs TRBV30 and TRBJ1-4; D unresolved. From germline, CDR1 is GTSNPN and CDR2 SVGIG (reference sequence). Trimming took 4 bases from V and 0 from J, leaving 6 bases between them. The CDR3 has 13 amino acids. This CDR3 reads CAWTGSTNEKLFF. CDR3 DNA sequence: TGTGCCTGGACCGGGTCAACTAATGAAAAACTGTTTTTT.

The V call is TRBV6-6, the J call TRBJ1-5; a possible D gene is TRBD1 (5 bases). The CDR3 is made up of 15 amino acids. Germline V gives CDR1 MNHNY, CDR2 SVGAGI (reference sequence). The germline V and J ends were trimmed by 5 bases and 3 bases, with 14 bases remaining between them. CDR3 loop: CASSPGQGFNQPQHF. The CDR3 DNA follows: TGTGCCAGCAGTCCCGGGCAGGGTTTCAATCAGCCCCAGCATTTT.

This chain connects TRBV27 to TRBJ2-2; 7 positions match TRBD2. Unmatched junction bases numbered 21, after V lost 4 bases and J lost 4 bases. CDR1 and CDR2 from the germline V gene are MNHEY and SMNVEV (reference sequence). The CDR3 has 20 residues. The CDR3 nucleotides read TGTGCCAGCAGTTCTACCGGTTGGCTAGCGGAGGCCGGGGGCACCGGGGAGCTGTTTTTT. Translated, it gives CASSSTGWLAEAGGTGELFF.

V usage is TRBV7-2 and J usage is TRBJ2-1, with 8 bases fitting TRBD2. Germline V gene data show CDR1 as SGHTA and CDR2 as FQGNSA. With 7 bases clipped from V and 8 bases from J, the junction kept 10 bases outside the gene matches. This CDR3 region has 14 residues. The CDR3 DNA is TGTGCCAGCACCCTCCTCGGGAGGGTTGATGAGCAGTTCTTC. Translation gives CASTLLGRVDEQFF.

The chain recombines TRBV6-1 with TRBJ2-7; 11 bases match TRBD1. With 4 bases clipped from V and 7 bases from J, the junction kept 12 bases outside the gene matches. The CDR3 has 16 amino acids. In germline, CDR1 is MNHNS, CDR2 SASEGT. CDR3 in DNA: TGTGCCAGCAGTGTTATCCCTGGACAGGGGGCTGGTGAGCAGTACTTC. This gives the protein CASSVIPGQGAGEQYF.

The rearrangement joins TRBV4-2 to TRBJ1-1; possible D gene TRBD1, 5 bases. CDR3 length equals 15 residues. V lost 1 base, J lost 1 base, and 10 bases lay in between. CDR1 and CDR2 (germline): LGHNA, YNFKEQ. The CDR3 loop reads CASSQGGGSNTEAFF. The DNA of the CDR3 is TGTGCCAGCAGCCAAGGGGGGGGGTCGAACACTGAAGCTTTCTTT.

The sample holds one count of this clone. This chain uses TRBV5-1 with TRBJ1-2, with 12 bases identical to TRBD1. The CDR3 has 16 residues. Unmatched junction bases numbered 10, after V lost 5 bases and J lost 5 bases. Germline V gene data show CDR1 as SGHRS and CDR2 as YFSETQ. CDR3: CASSRGDRGLGYGYTF. CDR3 sequence (DNA): TGCGCCAGCAGTCGAGGGGACAGGGGGCTGGGGTATGGCTACACCTTC.

V is TRBV9 and J is TRBJ2-7; TRBD2 agrees at 11 bases. The CDR3 is made up of 15 amino acids. Trimming took 4 bases from V and 2 from J; bases not matched to a gene: 5. Germline V CDR1 and CDR2: SGDLS, YYNGEE. The chain's CDR3 is CASSRGGLAAYEQYF. DNA of the CDR3: TGTGCCAGCAGCCGAGGGGGACTAGCGGCCTACGAGCAGTACTTC.

V gene TRBV19 combines with J gene TRBJ2-5; 7 bases match TRBD1. The CDR3 has 14 residues. J gave up 1 base and V 6 bases, and 5 bases lay outside the gene matches. CDR1 and CDR2 (germline): LNHDA, SQIVND (reference sequence). DNA for the CDR3: TGTGCCAGTAGCCGGGGACAGTCCCAAGAGACCCAGTACTTC. Residues: CASSRGQSQETQYF.

This chain links TRBV5-4 with TRBJ2-7; 9 bases match TRBD1. Germline values: CDR1 SGHNT, CDR2 YYREEE (reference sequence). The J segment lost 0 bases and the V segment lost 0 bases, leaving 4 bases of the junction unmatched. The CDR3 loop spans 16 amino acids. CDR3 nucleotide sequence: TGTGCCAGCAGCTTGGCCGGGACAGGGTCCTCCTACGAGCAGTACTTC. Translating it yields CASSLAGTGSSYEQYF.

V gene TRBV5-1 combines with J gene TRBJ1-3, with D possibly TRBD1 on 6 matching bases. The CDR3 has 16 amino acids. The V gene lost 4 bases and the J gene lost 3 bases, with 17 bases spanning the gap. Germline V lookup: CDR1 SGHRS, CDR2 YFSETQ. Written as DNA, the CDR3 is TGCGCCAGCAGCCCTCTAGTACAGGGAAATGGAAACACCATATATTTT. As protein: CASSPLVQGNGNTIYF.

The chain recombines TRBV7-2 with TRBJ2-3; TRBD2 matches 11 bases. The CDR3 has 16 amino acids. V trimming: 5 bases; J trimming: 2 bases; junction bases outside the gene matches: 6. Germline lookup yields CDR1 SGHTA and CDR2 FQGNSA. The CDR3 loop reads CASSPGLAETTDTQYF. The CDR3 DNA reads TGTGCCAGCAGCCCGGGACTAGCGGAGACCACAGATACGCAGTATTTT.

The chain uses TRBV5-6 and TRBJ1-3; D call uncertain. Trimming stripped 4 bases from V and 0 bases from J, with 11 bases between. Germline V lookup: CDR1 SGHDT, CDR2 YYEEEE. The CDR3 contains 15 residues. The CDR3 coding sequence is TGTGCCAGCAGCCTGCGGCGGAACTCTGGAAACACCATATATTTT. Amino acids: CASSLRRNSGNTIYF.

V is TRBV19 and J is TRBJ2-5; TRBD2 matches at 9 bases. From germline, CDR1 is LNHDA and CDR2 SQIVND (reference sequence). Trimming cost V 1 base and J 0 bases; bases outside gene matches: 6. The CDR3 length is 17 residues. The CDR3 loop is CASSIGWTSAYQETQYF. CDR3 bases: TGTGCCAGTAGTATAGGCTGGACTAGCGCGTACCAAGAGACCCAGTACTTC.

The CDR3 here is CASSPGGMETQYF. CDR3 in DNA: TGTGCCAGCAGCCCTGGAGGAATGGAGACCCAGTACTTC. This chain links TRBV27 with TRBJ2-5, with D perhaps matching TRBD2 (5 bases). The CDR3 consists of 13 residues. V was shortened by 6 bases and J by 5 bases, with 13 bases between the two germline ends. The V gene's germline CDR1 is MNHEY and CDR2 SMNVEV (reference sequence).